This TCR beta chain was captured by sequencing in a study of beta chain features in type 1 diabetes. Study summary: Healthy donors resembled patients in age, gender and cell yields.

Germline V CDR1 and CDR2: MGHDK, SYGVNS. Between the trimmed V and J ends, which lost 3 bases and 5 bases, there was a span of 4 bases. The CDR3 consists of 11 residues. A few counts support this clone. Its antigen is unidentified. The investigators reverse transcribed all of the isolated RNA, so they sequenced expressed TCRB transcripts. TCRdb keeps only in-frame clones here, not all; method: immunoSEQ multiplex PCR. The table has roughly 500,000 clones, roughly 31% seen once. Study results and limitations: Among patients, naive, central memory and Treg TCRB repertoires appeared more similar than among healthy donors.

This clonotype was obtained from a man younger than 30 in good health. The sample taken for sequencing was naive CD4+ T cells from blood. The rearrangement joins TRBV25-1 to TRBJ2-5; D ambiguous. The CDR3: CASSEMETQYF. The CDR3, as DNA: TGTGCCAGCAGTGAGATGGAGACCCAGTACTTC.